The clone carrying this TCR beta chain was counted a few times. The sample originates from a study of identical twins. The germline V and J ends were trimmed by 6 bases and 7 bases, with 7 bases remaining between them. Germline values: CDR1 MDHEN, CDR2 SYDVKM. The CDR3 length is 11 residues. TCRdb called the 5' RACE reads again in MiXCR, with one record for every CDR3 protein. The table shows roughly 250,000 distinct CDR3 sequences, with around 15% occurring only once. V is TRBV28 and J is TRBJ2-4; D not certain. This TCR derives from a woman aged 18-29 years in good health. Sample: memory (CD45RO+) T cells sorted from blood. CDR3 residues: CASRLSNIQYF. The CDR3 region has the DNA TGTGCCAGCAGGCTATCGAACATTCAGTACTTC.